This T cell receptor beta chain came from a study of shared clonotypes between healthy human individuals. Study-wide results and caveats: Sampling covered nothing but blood. Tissue TCR repertoires likely differ from those found in blood.

About this clone itself: Its antigen is still unknown. A far larger clone is only one base removed, so a read error is likely.

CDR1 and CDR2 (germline): MGHDK, SYGVNS. The CDR3 length is 14 residues. Deep-level assay runs were performed. The authors ran unsorted PBMC replicate PCRs on about 300 ng DNA, about 31,000 T cell genomes. Assay: immunoSEQ multiplex PCR; the TCRdb copy retains only in-frame clones and omits some. The table lists around 500,000 clones, roughly 80% of them singletons. This TCR was recovered from a woman in her thirties or forties in good health. Some clones in this sample may be carry-over from other donors' samples. Specimen: PBMCs. The rearrangement uses TRBV25-1 and TRBJ1-1; the D is unclear. This CDR3 is CANSDRSLNTEAFF. Written as DNA, the CDR3 is TGTGCCAACAGTGACCGCAGCCTGAACACTGAAGCTTTCTTT. The full variable domain, with the rest looked up from reference TRBV25-1 and TRBJ1-1, is EADIYQTPRYLVIGTGKKITLECSQTMGHDKMYWYQQDPGMELHLIHYSYGVNSTEKGDLSSESTVSRIRTEHFPLTLESARPSHTSQYLCANSDRSLNTEAFFGQGTRLTVV.